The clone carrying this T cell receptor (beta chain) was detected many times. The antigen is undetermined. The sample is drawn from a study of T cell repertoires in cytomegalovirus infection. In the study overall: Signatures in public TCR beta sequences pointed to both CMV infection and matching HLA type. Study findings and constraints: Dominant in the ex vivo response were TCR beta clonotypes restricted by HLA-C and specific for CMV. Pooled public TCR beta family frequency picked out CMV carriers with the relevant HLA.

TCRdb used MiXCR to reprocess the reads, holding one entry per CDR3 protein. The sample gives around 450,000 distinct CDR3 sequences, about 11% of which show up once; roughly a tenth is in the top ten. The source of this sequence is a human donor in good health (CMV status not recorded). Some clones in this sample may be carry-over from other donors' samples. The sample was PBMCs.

Here the CDR3 DNA reads TGTGCCAGCAGTTACTCGACTAGCGGGGGGCCCGCTGATACGCAGTATTTT. Translated, it gives CASSYSTSGGPADTQYF. The chain recombines TRBV6-6 with TRBJ2-3; TRBD2 matches at 13 bases. The CDR3 totals 17 residues. Trimming at V came to 0 bases and at J to 6 bases, leaving 6 bases not matched to a gene. The germline gives CDR1 MNHNY, CDR2 SVGAGI (reference sequence).